The 26 T cell receptor beta chains below come from one sample, sequenced in a study of T cell responses to AZD1222 COVID-19 vaccine. Data came from immunoSEQ multiplex PCR; TCRdb stores just in-frame clones and leaves some out. This sample has about 100,000 clones, with approximately 87% found just once. Sequenced here: peripheral blood, sampled on day 0 of AZD1222 vaccination. Source of these receptors: an adult in good health.

The V and J genes are TRBV12-2 and TRBJ1-4; the table calls TRBD1, which could not be checked here. TRBV12-2 is annotated as a pseudogene. The CDR3 runs to 11 residues. This chain's CDR3 is CASRNGTDQAF. In nucleotides, the CDR3 is TGTGCAAGTCGCAACGGGACAGACCAAGCCTTT.

On this clone: The sample contains more than one DNA sequence encoding this CDR3. The chain is built from TRBV7-2 and TRBJ2-7, with TRBD2 matching over 7 bases. The CDR3 is 15 residues long. Trimming removed 1 base from V and 0 bases from J; junction bases left unmatched: 3. From germline, CDR1 is SGHTA and CDR2 FQGNSA. CDR3 loop: CASSLGAGRSYEQYF. The CDR3 DNA sequence: TGTGCCAGCAGCTTAGGAGCGGGACGCTCCTACGAGCAGTACTTC.

This chain joins TRBV18 and TRBJ1-2; 7 bases are a match to TRBD1. The V segment lost 3 bases and the J segment 5 bases; nucleotides outside the gene matches: 9. Germline V lookup: CDR1 KGHSH, CDR2 LQKENI. The CDR3 runs to 15 residues. CDR3: CASSPETLRGYGYTF. In nucleotides, the CDR3 is TGTGCCAGCTCACCGGAGACCCTCAGGGGGTATGGCTACACCTTC.

The chain has TRBV14 and TRBJ2-2, with D tentatively TRBD1 or TRBD2 (5 bases each). The germline V gene has CDR1 SGHDN and CDR2 FVKESK. The CDR3 covers 15 residues. Trimming took off 1 base at V and 0 bases at J, with 6 bases between the two ends. The CDR3 loop is CASSQAGPNTGELFF. The CDR3 DNA reads TGTGCCAGCAGCCAAGCGGGGCCGAACACCGGGGAGCTGTTTTTT.

A note on this clone: An end of the junction differs from the germline gene, which may be a read error. The J gene is TRBJ2-3, the V gene TRBV7-7; the match to TRBD2 covers 9 bases. There are 16 residues in the CDR3. Germline V gives CDR1 SSHAT, CDR2 FNYEAQ (reference sequence). CDR3 residues: CASSLGLAGPTDTQYF. Written as DNA, the CDR3 is TGTGCTAGCAGCTTGGGTCTAGCGGGGCCCACAGATACGCAGTATTTT.

The rearrangement joins TRBV18 to TRBJ1-1, with D perhaps TRBD1 (5 bases). Trimming cost V 6 bases and J 0 bases, with 17 bases left between them. The germline CDR1 and CDR2 sequences are KGHSH and LQKENI. This CDR3 has 16 amino acids. CDR3 residues: CASSAFTGSMNTEAFF. CDR3 bases: TGTGCCAGCTCCGCGTTTACAGGTTCGATGAACACTGAAGCTTTCTTT.

This chain connects TRBV19 to TRBJ1-5; D unresolved. Per the germline V gene, CDR1 is LNHDA and CDR2 is SQIVND (reference sequence). Trimming took 3 bases from V and 6 from J, leaving 9 bases between them. The CDR3 is 13 amino acids. The CDR3 sequence: CASSMGLGQPQHF. The CDR3, as DNA: TGTGCCAGTAGTATGGGGTTGGGTCAGCCCCAGCATTTT.

This clone was seen only a few times. The chain couples TRBV5-4 to TRBJ1-1, with 8 bases matching TRBD1. CDR1 is SGHNT, CDR2 YYREEE, per germline (reference sequence). V trimming: 0 bases; J trimming: 12 bases; junction bases outside the gene matches: 4. The CDR3 is 12 residues long. The CDR3 is CASSLGTGSTFF. CDR3 in DNA: TGTGCCAGCAGCTTGGGGACAGGGTCGACTTTCTTT.

This clone was counted once. This chain links TRBV3-1 (or the pseudogene TRBV3-2) with TRBJ1-6; 7 bases line up with TRBD1. In germline, CDR1 is LGHDT, CDR2 YNNKEL (reference sequence). The ends lost 0 bases at V and 10 bases at J; junction bases unmatched: 3. The CDR3 is 14 amino acids. CDR3 region: CASSQEDRESPLHF. CDR3 DNA: TGTGCCAGCAGCCAAGAAGACAGGGAATCACCCCTCCACTTT.

The rearrangement links TRBV27 to TRBJ1-3, with TRBD1 identical over 7 bases. There are 15 residues in the CDR3. V lost 10 bases to trimming and J lost 0 bases; unmatched junction nucleotides: 9. CDR1 and CDR2 from the germline V gene are MNHEY and SMNVEV (reference sequence). The CDR3 bases are TGTGCCACCCGCCTGACAGGGAGCTCTGGAAACACCATATATTTT. Protein product: CATRLTGSSGNTIYF.

The chain joins TRBV18 to TRBJ1-2; no definite D call. CDR1 and CDR2 (germline): KGHSH, LQKENI. CDR3 length equals 15 residues. V lost 5 bases and J lost 0, with 13 bases in between. CDR3 sequence reads: CASSGVRETNYGYTF. DNA for the CDR3: TGTGCCAGCTCAGGGGTCCGGGAAACTAACTATGGCTACACCTTC.

This chain uses TRBV11-2 with TRBJ2-4; D is unclear. The germline V gene has CDR1 SGHAT and CDR2 FQNNGV. V lost 5 bases to trimming and J lost 9 bases, with 8 bases between them. This CDR3 comprises 11 residues. The CDR3: CASSAGGIQYF. The CDR3 DNA is TGTGCCAGCAGCGCCGGTGGCATTCAGTACTTC.

The chain has TRBV7-8 and TRBJ2-1; D is undetermined. Looked up from germline, CDR1 is SGHVS and CDR2 is FQNEAQ. The germline V and J ends were trimmed by 3 bases and 1 base, with 10 bases remaining between them. The length of the CDR3 is 15 residues. CDR3 region: CASSFLLGSYNEQFF. The CDR3 nucleotides are TGTGCCAGCAGCTTTCTTCTGGGTTCCTACAATGAGCAGTTCTTC.

This chain connects TRBV7-6 to TRBJ2-3, with 10 bases identical to TRBD2. Germline assignment: CDR1 SGHVS and CDR2 FNYEAQ. V shed 7 bases and J 0 bases; nucleotides not matched to a gene: 7. The CDR3 length is 16 residues. CDR3 region: CASTASGGYSTDTQYF. As DNA, the CDR3 is TGTGCCAGCACCGCTAGCGGGGGATACAGCACAGATACGCAGTATTTT. Full variable domain (outside the CDR3, taken from reference TRBV7-6 and TRBJ2-3): GAGVSQSPRYKVTKRGQDVALRCDPISGHVSLYWYRQALGQGPEFLTYFNYEAQQDKSGLPNDRFSAERPEGSISTLTIQRTEQRDSAMYRCASTASGGYSTDTQYFGPGTRLTVL.

J is TRBJ1-4 and V is TRBV9; D remains ambiguous. The germline V gene encodes CDR1 SGDLS and CDR2 YYNGEE. There are 15 residues in the CDR3. The germline V and J ends were trimmed by 4 bases and 8 bases, with 18 bases remaining between them. The CDR3 is CASSPDLGFREKLFF. CDR3 sequence (DNA): TGTGCCAGCAGCCCAGACTTGGGTTTTCGAGAAAAACTGTTTTTT.

The chain carries TRBV3-1 (or the pseudogene TRBV3-2) and TRBJ2-7; the D gene is possibly TRBD1 (6 bases). This CDR3 spans 14 amino acids. V was clipped by 2 bases and J by 5 bases, with 13 bases between them. Per the germline V gene, CDR1 is LGHDT and CDR2 is YNNKEL (reference sequence). Written as DNA, the CDR3 is TGTGCCAGCAGCCAAAACTACAGGGCGGACGAGCAGTACTTC. The encoded protein is CASSQNYRADEQYF.

V and J are TRBV3-1 (or the pseudogene TRBV3-2) and TRBJ1-4; D possibly corresponds to TRBD1 (5 bases). V lost 2 bases, J lost 4 bases, and 11 bases lay in between. The V gene's germline CDR1 is LGHDT and CDR2 YNNKEL (reference sequence). The CDR3 spans 15 residues. For the CDR3, the DNA is TGTGCCAGCAGCCAAAGCGACAGCCGTAATGAAAAACTGTTTTTT. Translating it yields CASSQSDSRNEKLFF.

The chain uses TRBV3-1 (or the pseudogene TRBV3-2) and TRBJ2-7; possible D gene TRBD1, 6 bases. CDR1 and CDR2 from the germline V gene are LGHDT and YNNKEL (reference sequence). The CDR3 loop spans 15 amino acids. V lost 4 bases and J 3 bases, leaving 16 bases between the germline ends. As DNA, the CDR3 is TGTGCCAGCAGCCGTGACAGGCAGAGTGTCTACGAGCAGTACTTC. This encodes CASSRDRQSVYEQYF.

The chain employs TRBV5-1 and TRBJ1-4; D is unclear. This CDR3 comprises 13 residues. Trimming took off 0 bases at V and 8 bases at J, with 8 bases between the two ends. From germline, CDR1 is SGHRS and CDR2 YFSETQ. As DNA, the CDR3 is TGCGCCAGCAGCTTGGCCGGGATAGAAAAACTGTTTTTT. Translation: CASSLAGIEKLFF.

The chain recombines TRBV19 with TRBJ1-2, with D unresolved. The germline V and J ends were trimmed by 8 bases and 3 bases, with 10 bases remaining between them. Germline lookup yields CDR1 LNHDA and CDR2 SQIVND (reference sequence). The length of the CDR3 is 12 residues. The CDR3 is CASRDTDYGYTF. The CDR3 DNA reads TGTGCCAGTCGTGATACGGACTATGGCTACACCTTC. The complete variable domain, with remaining parts taken from reference TRBV19 and TRBJ1-2, reads DGGITQSPKYLFRKEGQNVTLSCEQNLNHDAMYWYRQDPGQGLRLIYYSQIVNDFQKGDIAEGYSVSREKKESFPLTVTSAQKNPTAFYLCASRDTDYGYTFGSGTRLTVV.

The chain is built from TRBV5-1 and TRBJ1-2; D possibly corresponds to TRBD1 (6 bases). Trimming removed 0 bases from V and 4 bases from J, with 13 bases in between. CDR1 and CDR2 from the germline V gene are SGHRS and YFSETQ. This CDR3 comprises 15 residues. The CDR3 sequence is CASSLDGGESYGYTF. As DNA, the CDR3 is TGCGCCAGCAGCTTGGATGGGGGCGAGTCCTATGGCTACACCTTC. Using reference TRBV5-1 and TRBJ1-2 for the parts outside the CDR3, the full variable domain is KAGVTQTPRYLIKTRGQQVTLSCSPISGHRSVSWYQQTPGQGLQFLFEYFSETQRNKGNFPGRFSGRQFSNSRSEMNVSTLELGDSALYLCASSLDGGESYGYTFGSGTRLTVV.

The J gene is TRBJ2-2, the V gene TRBV19; 7 bases fit TRBD1. CDR1 is LNHDA, CDR2 SQIVND, per germline (reference sequence). The CDR3 has 15 residues. The V segment lost 6 bases and the J segment 3 bases; nucleotides outside the gene matches: 7. In nucleotides, the CDR3 is TGTGCCAGTAGCCCTGGACAGGTACACACCGGGGAGCTGTTTTTT. Protein product: CASSPGQVHTGELFF.

The chain is built from TRBV5-6 and TRBJ1-2; 11 bases map to TRBD1. Trimming took 4 bases from V and 13 from J; bases not matched to a gene: 21. CDR1 and CDR2 (germline): SGHDT, YYEEEE. This CDR3 has 17 amino acids. CDR3: CASSPPLKTGTGGRCTF. The CDR3 nucleotides are TGTGCCAGCAGCCCGCCACTTAAAACCGGGACAGGGGGACGTTGCACCTTC.

The chain recombines TRBV5-4 with TRBJ2-1; D may be TRBD2 (6 bases). Deletions cut 1 base from V and 8 bases from J, with 16 bases between. The CDR3 sequence is 15 residues long. Germline CDR1 SGHNT, CDR2 YYREEE (reference sequence). The CDR3 reads CASSLRVDPGDEQFF. CDR3 in DNA: TGTGCCAGCAGCTTGAGGGTAGATCCGGGGGATGAGCAGTTCTTC.

This clone was seen only a few times. This sequence joins TRBV7-3 and TRBJ2-3, with unresolved D. From germline, CDR1 is SGHTA and CDR2 FQGTGA. Between the trimmed V and J ends, which lost 4 bases and 2 bases, there was a span of 16 bases. The CDR3 covers 16 residues. The CDR3 protein is CASSSGGLAVTDTQYF. The CDR3, as DNA: TGTGCCAGCAGCTCCGGCGGTTTGGCGGTCACAGATACGCAGTATTTT.

The chain carries TRBV20-1 and TRBJ1-5; 7 bases are shared with TRBD1. Trimming removed 3 bases from V and 1 base from J; junction bases left unmatched: 6. CDR1 DFQATT and CDR2 SNEGSKA come from the germline V gene (reference sequence). The CDR3 sequence is 15 residues long. The CDR3: CSASGNRGSNQPQHF. DNA of the CDR3: TGCAGTGCTAGTGGGAACAGGGGAAGCAATCAGCCCCAGCATTTT.